This is a list of T cell receptor beta chains from one sample in a study of cytomegalovirus exposure and HLA in healthy donors. The protocol was immunoSEQ multiplex PCR, while the TCRdb copy is restricted to in-frame clones and leaves out a portion. Among about 130,000 clones listed, roughly 84% were seen once. Material for sequencing was PBMCs. These receptors were taken from a girl aged 2 to 10 in good health and CMV-seronegative. CDR3s include the opening cysteine and the closing phenylalanine or tryptophan. The order of the fields is J gene, clone size, D gene, V gene, CDR3 DNA, CDR3 protein. D genes are given only for firm matches. For some rows the clone size is stated as once, few or many, or as a class when expanded; others skip it.

>TRBJ2-7|.|TRBD1|TRBV5-1
TGCGCCAGCACTGGGGACAGCAAATACGAGCAGTACTTC
CASTGDSKYEQYF
>TRBJ2-3|.|.|TRBV5-1
TGCGCCAGCAGCTTAGCCCCGGATACGCAGTATTTT
CASSLAPDTQYF
>TRBJ1-5|.|.|TRBV6-1
TGTGCCAGCAGTGAAGAGACAGTCAGCAATCAGCCCCAGCATTTT
CASSEETVSNQPQHF
>TRBJ2-1|.|TRBD2|TRBV6-4
TGTGCCAGCAGTGACGGTGGGGAGGGCAATGAGCAGTTCTTC
CASSDGGEGNEQFF
>TRBJ2-2|once|.|TRBV29-1
TGCAGCGTTAACTTACCGAACACCGGGGAGCTGTTTTTT
CSVNLPNTGELFF
>TRBJ1-3|once|.|TRBV7-2
TGTGCCAGCAGCTTAGCCCCCCTCGGTGACACCATATATTTT
CASSLAPLGDTIYF
>TRBJ2-1|.|.|TRBV25-1
TGTGCCAGCAGTTCGGGTGAGCAGTTCTTC
CASSSGEQFF
>TRBJ2-7|.|TRBD2|TRBV27
TGTGCCAGCAGTTTCCTGCTCGGACTAGGTAGTAACGAGCAGTACTTC
CASSFLLGLGSNEQYF
>TRBJ2-2|.|.|TRBV18
TGTGCCAGCTCATACCGGGAGACCGGGGAGCTGTTTTTT
CASSYRETGELFF
>TRBJ1-2|.|.|TRBV27
TGTGCCAGCAGTGTAGGACAGTATGGCTACACCTTC
CASSVGQYGYTF
>TRBJ2-1|once|TRBD2|TRBV13
TGTGCCAGCAGCTTAGGCCCTTTGCTAGCGGGGGACAATGAGCAGTTCTTC
CASSLGPLLAGDNEQFF
>TRBJ1-2|once|TRBD1|TRBV19
TGTGCCAGTAGTATCATTTCAGGGGGCGACTATGGCTACACCTTC
CASSIISGGDYGYTF
>TRBJ2-2|.|.|TRBV4-1
TGCGCCAGCAAAGGACAGAGGTCTTACACCGGGGAGCTGTTTTTT
CASKGQRSYTGELFF
>TRBJ2-5|.|.|TRBV4-2
TGTGCCAGCAGCCAAGATCTGGGCAGGGGTGTAGAGACCCAGTACTTC
CASSQDLGRGVETQYF
>TRBJ1-1|once|TRBD1|TRBV29-1
TGCAGCGTTGCCCGGGACAGGGGAGGAGGCACTGAAGCTTTCTTT
CSVARDRGGGTEAFF
>TRBJ2-7|.|.|TRBV27
TGTGCCAGCAGTTCGAGCTCCTACGAGCAGTACTTC
CASSSSSYEQYF
>TRBJ2-7|.|.|TRBV6-6
TGTGCCAGCAGATTTCAGGAGGGGCAAAGCTACGAGCAGTACTTC
CASRFQEGQSYEQYF
>TRBJ2-3|.|TRBD2|TRBV9
TGTGCCAGCAGCGCACTAGCGGAGAACACAGATACGCAGTATTTT
CASSALAENTDTQYF
>TRBJ2-7|.|TRBD2|TRBV27
TGTGCCAGCAGTATAAGCGGGAGGTATGGCGAGCAGTACTTC
CASSISGRYGEQYF
>TRBJ2-3|.|.|TRBV29-1
TGCAGCGGCATGGACTATAACCCAACAGATACGCAGTATTTT
CSGMDYNPTDTQYF
>TRBJ1-2|.|.|TRBV19
TGTGCCAGTAGTACTCAAGCTACAGGAACTTATGGCTACACCTTC
CASSTQATGTYGYTF
>TRBJ2-5|.|.|TRBV28
TGTGCTAGCAGTTTATCCCTAATTACGTCCATCCAACCGACAGGCCAAGAGACCCAGTACTTC
CASSLSLITSIQPTGQETQYF
>TRBJ2-1|once|TRBD2|TRBV6-5
TGTGCCAGCAGTTACTCGAAGCTAGCGGGAGGGCCGGAACAGTTCTTC
CASSYSKLAGGPEQFF
>TRBJ1-5|.|.|TRBV19
TGTGCCAGTAGTCTCCTTGACAGAATCGATCAGCCCCAGCATTTT
CASSLLDRIDQPQHF
>TRBJ1-2|.|TRBD1|TRBV6-5
TGTGCCAGCACTTGGGACAGGGACTATGGCTACACCTTC
CASTWDRDYGYTF
>TRBJ2-3|.|TRBD2|TRBV5-4
TGTGCCAGCAGCTGGACTAGCGGGATTACAGATACGCAGTATTTT
CASSWTSGITDTQYF
>TRBJ1-1|.|TRBD1|TRBV29-1
TGCAGCGTTTTCAGGGGGCTGAACACTGAAGCTTTCTTT
CSVFRGLNTEAFF
>TRBJ1-5|.|TRBD1|TRBV4-1
TGCGCCATACAGGGGGCGGACTCTAATCAGCCCCAGCATTTT
CAIQGADSNQPQHF
>TRBJ2-1|.|TRBD1|TRBV25-1
TGTGCCAGCAGTGACCCCGGGACAGGATTATACAATGAGCAGTTCTTC
CASSDPGTGLYNEQFF
>TRBJ1-5|.|TRBD1|TRBV9
TGTGCCAGCAGCGTGGGACAGGGGAATCAGCCCCAGCATTTT
CASSVGQGNQPQHF
>TRBJ2-5|few|.|TRBV18
TGTGCCAGCGCACTTGTGTCGGGGGTGACTCAAGAGACCCAGTACTTC
CASALVSGVTQETQYF
>TRBJ2-7|.|.|TRBV7-9
TGTGCCAGCAGGGAAGGCCCCAGCCAGGGGCAGTACTTC
CASREGPSQGQYF
>TRBJ2-2|.|TRBD2|TRBV5-1
TGCGCCAGCAGCTTAGAACTAGCGACCACCGGGGAGCTGTTTTTT
CASSLELATTGELFF
>TRBJ2-1|.|.|TRBV7-9
TGTGCCAGCAACCTAGCTACTTCCTACAATGAGCAGTTCTTC
CASNLATSYNEQFF
>TRBJ1-6|.|.|TRBV6-6
TGTGCCAGCAGTTTTGTTCAGGTCGCCTATAATTCCCCCCTCCACTTT
CASSFVQVAYNSPLHF